The 9 T cell receptor beta chains presented below share a single source sample, sequenced in a study of blood T cell repertoires in COVID-19. TCRdb's copy holds only in-frame clones and misses some; the assay was immunoSEQ multiplex PCR. The profile shows 350,000 to 450,000 clones, roughly 90% of them singletons. The sequencing input was PBMCs or T cells enriched from blood (not recorded which). These receptors were collected from a woman under 30 who had been exposed to COVID-19.

This clone was found a few times. The rearrangement links TRBV5-8 to TRBJ1-4; no definite D call. Deletions cut 5 bases from V and 10 bases from J, with 12 bases between. CDR1 and CDR2 from the germline V gene are SGHTS and YDEGEE. This CDR3 is 12 amino acids long. Here the CDR3 reads CASRAGEGKLFF. CDR3 DNA sequence: TGTGCCAGCAGGGCTGGGGAGGGAAAACTGTTTTTT.

J is TRBJ1-1 and V is TRBV28, with D tentatively TRBD1 (6 bases). V was trimmed by 5 bases and J by 1 base, leaving 14 bases between them. CDR3 length equals 15 residues. Germline assignment: CDR1 MDHEN and CDR2 SYDVKM. For the CDR3, the DNA is TGTGCCAGCAGTCTCCGACAGGCTGGGAACACTGAAGCTTTCTTT. This sequence encodes CASSLRQAGNTEAFF.

J is TRBJ1-3 and V is TRBV3-1 (or the pseudogene TRBV3-2); 7 bases are a match to TRBD1. The CDR3 loop spans 16 amino acids. The V segment lost 4 bases and the J segment 0 bases; nucleotides outside the gene matches: 6. Per the germline V gene, CDR1 is LGHDT and CDR2 is YNNKEL (reference sequence). CDR3 nucleotide sequence: TGTGCCAGCAGCCCCCAAGGGGGCCCCTCTGGAAACACCATATATTTT. It translates to CASSPQGGPSGNTIYF.

This clone was detected a few times. V usage is TRBV28 and J usage is TRBJ1-1, with TRBD1 matching over 7 bases. The ends lost 5 bases at V and 9 bases at J; junction bases unmatched: 9. CDR3 length: 13 amino acids. Per the germline V gene, CDR1 is MDHEN and CDR2 is SYDVKM. As DNA, the CDR3 is TGTGCCAGCAGTCGACCGACAGGGTTTAAAGCTTTCTTT. This sequence encodes CASSRPTGFKAFF.

The chain joins TRBV6-6 to TRBJ1-1; no clear D. In germline, CDR1 is MNHNY, CDR2 SVGAGI (reference sequence). Trimming cost V 5 bases and J 6 bases, with 16 bases left between them. This CDR3 is 14 amino acids long. CDR3 loop: CASSQQTGFPEAFF. CDR3 nucleotide sequence: TGTGCCAGCAGTCAACAGACCGGCTTCCCTGAAGCTTTCTTT.

This clone was picked up one time. The chain carries TRBV5-1 and TRBJ1-1, with unresolved D. V lost 3 bases to trimming and J lost 1 base, with 7 bases between them. The CDR3 contains 13 residues. CDR1 is SGHRS, CDR2 YFSETQ, per germline. The DNA for the CDR3 is TGCGCCAGCAGCTACGACACGAACACTGAAGCTTTCTTT. Protein product: CASSYDTNTEAFF.

This clone was observed a few times. CDR3 loop: CASSAHRPPYEQYF. For the CDR3, the DNA is TGTGCCAGCAGCGCCCACAGACCGCCGTACGAGCAGTACTTC. The chain uses TRBV9 and TRBJ2-7, with D unresolved. CDR3 length: 14 residues. In germline, CDR1 is SGDLS, CDR2 YYNGEE. Deletions cut 3 bases from V and 4 bases from J, with 14 bases between. The full variable domain, its missing parts supplied by reference TRBV9 and TRBJ2-7, is DSGVTQTPKHLITATGQRVTLRCSPRSGDLSVYWYQQSLDQGLQFLIQYYNGEERAKGNILERFSAQQFPDLHSELNLSSLELGDSALYFCASSAHRPPYEQYFGPGTRLTVT.

The chain recombines TRBV14 with TRBJ1-2, with TRBD1 matching over 9 bases. From germline, CDR1 is SGHDN and CDR2 FVKESK. Trimming cost V 4 bases and J 4 bases; bases outside gene matches: 4. The CDR3 consists of 14 residues. CDR3 protein: CASSPGQGIYGYTF. The CDR3 bases are TGTGCCAGCAGCCCGGGACAGGGAATCTATGGCTACACCTTC.

This clone appeared once. V is TRBV5-1 and J is TRBJ1-1; D may be TRBD1 (6 bases). Germline CDR1 is SGHRS and CDR2 is YFSETQ. The CDR3 runs 15 residues. Trimming took off 2 bases at V and 1 base at J, with 12 bases between the two ends. Here the CDR3 reads CASSFQGLKNTEAFF. In DNA, the CDR3 is TGCGCCAGCAGCTTTCAGGGGCTGAAGAACACTGAAGCTTTCTTT.